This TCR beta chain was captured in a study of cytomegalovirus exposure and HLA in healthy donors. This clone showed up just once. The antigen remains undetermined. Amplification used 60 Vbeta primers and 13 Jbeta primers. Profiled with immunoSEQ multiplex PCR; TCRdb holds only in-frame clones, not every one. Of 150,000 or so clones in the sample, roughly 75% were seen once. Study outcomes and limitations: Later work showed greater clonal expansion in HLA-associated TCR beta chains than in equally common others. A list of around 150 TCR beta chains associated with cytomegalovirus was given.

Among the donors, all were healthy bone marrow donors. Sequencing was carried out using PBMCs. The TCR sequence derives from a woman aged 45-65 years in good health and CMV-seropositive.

CDR3 region: CASSPVTSGATPRNEQFF. The DNA for the CDR3 is TGTGCCAGCTCACCAGTGACTAGCGGGGCTACCCCGAGGAATGAGCAGTTCTTC. The genes are TRBV18 and TRBJ2-1; 11 nucleotides line up with TRBD2. J was trimmed by 7 bases and V by 2 bases; bases with no gene match: 13. The CDR3 runs to 18 residues. Germline assignment: CDR1 KGHSH and CDR2 LQKENI.